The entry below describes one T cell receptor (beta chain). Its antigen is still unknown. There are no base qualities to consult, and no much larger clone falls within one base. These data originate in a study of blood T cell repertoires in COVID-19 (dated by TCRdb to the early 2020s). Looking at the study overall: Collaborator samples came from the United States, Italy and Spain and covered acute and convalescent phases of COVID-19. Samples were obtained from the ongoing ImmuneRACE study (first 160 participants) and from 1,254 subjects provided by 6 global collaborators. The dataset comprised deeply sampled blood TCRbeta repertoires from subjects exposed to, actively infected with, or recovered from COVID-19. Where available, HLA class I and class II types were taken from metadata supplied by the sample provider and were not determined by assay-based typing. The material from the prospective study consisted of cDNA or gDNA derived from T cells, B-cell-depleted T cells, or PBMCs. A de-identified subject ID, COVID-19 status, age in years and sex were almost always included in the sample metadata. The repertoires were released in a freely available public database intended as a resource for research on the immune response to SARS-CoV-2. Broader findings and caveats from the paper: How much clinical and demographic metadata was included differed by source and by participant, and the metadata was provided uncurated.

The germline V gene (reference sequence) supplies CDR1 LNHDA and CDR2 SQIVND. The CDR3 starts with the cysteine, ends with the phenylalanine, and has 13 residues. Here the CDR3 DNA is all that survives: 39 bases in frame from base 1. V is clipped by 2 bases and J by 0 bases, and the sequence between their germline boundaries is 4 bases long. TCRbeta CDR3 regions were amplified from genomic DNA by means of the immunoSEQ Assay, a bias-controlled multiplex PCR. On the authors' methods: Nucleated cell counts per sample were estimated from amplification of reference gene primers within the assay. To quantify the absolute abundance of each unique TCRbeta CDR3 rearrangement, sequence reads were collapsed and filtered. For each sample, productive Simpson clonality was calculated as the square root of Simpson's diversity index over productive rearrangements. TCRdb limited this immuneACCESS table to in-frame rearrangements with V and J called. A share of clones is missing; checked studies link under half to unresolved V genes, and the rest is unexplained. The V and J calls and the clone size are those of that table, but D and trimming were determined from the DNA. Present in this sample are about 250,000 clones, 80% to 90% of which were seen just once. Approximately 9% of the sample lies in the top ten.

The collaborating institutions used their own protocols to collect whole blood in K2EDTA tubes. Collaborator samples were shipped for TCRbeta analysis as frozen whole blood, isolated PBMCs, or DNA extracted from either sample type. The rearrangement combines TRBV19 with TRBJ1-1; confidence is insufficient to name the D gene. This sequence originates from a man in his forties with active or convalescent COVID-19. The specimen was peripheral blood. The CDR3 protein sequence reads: CASSIYMNTEAFF. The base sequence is TGTGCCAGTAGTATATACATGAACACTGAAGCTTTCTTT.